Below, 29 T cell receptor beta chains from the same sample are listed, as sequenced in a study of PD-1 blockade in classical Hodgkin lymphoma. Time point noted: cycle 4 day 1 (C4D1), after six to seven weeks of nivolumab. Patients all relapsed after autologous stem cell transplantation, and there was variation in brentuximab vedotin exposure. The data were produced by immunoSEQ multiplex PCR, yet TCRdb's version contains in-frame clones alone and is incomplete. This sample yields 28,000 or so clones, of which over 60% are seen a single time; around 3.3% belongs to the top ten. The specimen was peripheral blood mononuclear cells (PBMCs), collected before the fourth cycle of nivolumab. All receptors come from a human donor with classical Hodgkin lymphoma.

The rearrangement joins TRBV7-3 to TRBJ2-3; 9 bases map to TRBD2. V lost 5 bases to trimming and J lost 3 bases; unmatched junction nucleotides: 3. This CDR3 is built from 14 residues. Looked up from germline, CDR1 is SGHTA and CDR2 is FQGTGA. The CDR3 nucleotides are TGTGCCAGCAGCCCAGCGGGGGGTACAGATACGCAGTATTTT. It yields the protein CASSPAGGTDTQYF.

This clone rates as medium-sized. The rearrangement links TRBV7-2 to TRBJ2-3, with 7 bases identical to TRBD2. The V gene's germline CDR1 is SGHTA and CDR2 FQGNSA. This CDR3 is 17 amino acids long. V gave up 0 bases and J gave up 6 bases; unmatched junction bases: 12. The CDR3 loop reads CASSLARVGGPGDTQYF. In nucleotides, the CDR3 is TGTGCCAGCAGCTTAGCCAGGGTGGGAGGGCCTGGCGATACGCAGTATTTT.

The chain uses TRBV7-8 and TRBJ1-2; D is perhaps TRBD1 (5 bases). CDR3 length: 15 amino acids. Trimming removed 0 bases from V and 4 bases from J, with 12 bases in between. Germline lookup yields CDR1 SGHVS and CDR2 FQNEAQ. CDR3: CASSLAAGRSYGYTF. As DNA, the CDR3 is TGTGCCAGCAGCTTAGCTGCAGGGCGAAGCTATGGCTACACCTTC.

This clone turned up a few times. This chain joins TRBV28 and TRBJ2-7, with no clear D. Trimming removed 2 bases at V and 2 bases at J, with 10 bases between. CDR3 size: 14 residues. Germline CDR1 and CDR2: MDHEN and SYDVKM. In nucleotides, the CDR3 is TGTGCCAGCAGTTTAACTTATCCCCCCTACGAGCAGTACTTC. Translated, it gives CASSLTYPPYEQYF.

The gene calls are TRBV5-4 and TRBJ1-1; a possible D gene is TRBD1 (6 bases). The V gene's germline CDR1 is SGHNT and CDR2 YYREEE (reference sequence). The V gene lost 1 base and the J gene lost 1 base, with 11 bases spanning the gap. The CDR3 runs 15 residues. In DNA, the CDR3 is TGTGCCAGCAGCTTGTTCAACAGGGAGAACACTGAAGCTTTCTTT. Its protein is CASSLFNRENTEAFF.

The V and J genes are TRBV5-1 and TRBJ2-3; TRBD2 matches at 8 bases. The CDR3 extends over 16 amino acids. CDR1 is SGHRS and CDR2 is YFSETQ in the germline V gene. Trimming removed 4 bases from V and 2 bases from J; junction bases left unmatched: 9. In DNA, the CDR3 is TGCGCCAGCAGCCCTCAGGGTAGCGGGACCACAGATACGCAGTATTTT. It encodes CASSPQGSGTTDTQYF.

The V call is TRBV5-1, the J call TRBJ1-5; perhaps TRBD1 as D (6 bases). CDR1 is SGHRS, CDR2 YFSETQ, per germline. Trimming left V 3 bases short and J 2 bases short, with 9 bases between. The CDR3 runs to 14 residues. CDR3 residues: CASSSGTRNQPQHF. In DNA form, the CDR3 reads TGCGCCAGCAGCTCCGGGACACGCAATCAGCCCCAGCATTTT.

By share of the sample, this clone is medium-sized. DNA for the CDR3: TGTGCCAGTAGTACGGGACAGGGCATATATGGAGGCTACACCTTC. This encodes CASSTGQGIYGGYTF. This chain links TRBV19 with TRBJ1-2; 9 bases align to TRBD1. Germline loops: CDR1 LNHDA, CDR2 SQIVND (reference sequence). The trim removed 4 bases at V and 8 bases at J, leaving 11 bases unmatched. This CDR3 is 15 amino acids long.

The chain couples TRBV28 to TRBJ1-1; no firm D call. Per the germline V gene, CDR1 is MDHEN and CDR2 is SYDVKM. V was shortened by 6 bases and J by 3 bases, with 14 bases between the two germline ends. This CDR3 is 14 amino acids long. CDR3: CASSLGREDTEAFF. The CDR3 DNA reads TGTGCCAGCAGCCTCGGACGAGAGGACACTGAAGCTTTCTTT.

This clone was detected a few times. This chain connects TRBV14 to TRBJ1-1; no clear D. This CDR3 contains 13 residues. Per germline, CDR1 SGHDN and CDR2 FVKESK. Trimming shortened V by 1 base and J by 5 bases, and 8 bases separated the two germline ends. The CDR3 DNA reads TGTGCCAGCAGCCAAGGAACACTGACTGAAGCTTTCTTT. Protein sequence: CASSQGTLTEAFF.

The rearrangement uses TRBV6-1 and TRBJ2-1; no clear D gene. CDR3 length: 13 residues. The V end lost 3 bases, the J end lost 6 bases, and 9 bases lay between the germline ends. Germline assignment: CDR1 MNHNS and CDR2 SASEGT. As DNA, the CDR3 is TGTGCCAGCAGTGATGTAATCGTCAATGAGCAGTTCTTC. This translates into CASSDVIVNEQFF.

This clone was observed a handful of times. V is TRBV4-2 and J is TRBJ1-2; D ambiguous. The CDR3 sequence is 13 residues long. Germline-derived CDR1 and CDR2 are LGHNA and YNFKEQ. V was clipped by 0 bases and J by 3 bases, with 5 bases between them. The CDR3 region has the DNA TGTGCCAGCAGCCAAGAGTGGGACTATGGCTACACCTTC. As protein: CASSQEWDYGYTF.

The rearrangement links TRBV19 to TRBJ1-1; the D gene is possibly TRBD1 (5 bases). The ends were cut back, 4 bases at V and 0 bases at J, with 12 bases in the middle. Looked up from germline, CDR1 is LNHDA and CDR2 is SQIVND (reference sequence). The CDR3 is 15 residues long. As DNA, the CDR3 is TGTGCCAGTAGTACAATCAGGGAACTGAACACTGAAGCTTTCTTT. Translation: CASSTIRELNTEAFF.

This clone was counted only a few times. The V and J genes are TRBV29-1 and TRBJ2-1; 7 nucleotides match TRBD1. This CDR3 is 13 amino acids long. The trim removed 1 base at V and 9 bases at J, leaving 6 bases unmatched. Germline V gene sequence: CDR1 SQVTM, CDR2 ANQGSEA. DNA of the CDR3: TGCAGCGTTGAAGGACAGGGATTTGGTGAGCAGTTCTTC. This codes for CSVEGQGFGEQFF.

CDR3 sequence reads: CASSITGATQPQHF. Written as DNA, the CDR3 is TGTGCCAGCAGTATAACCGGTGCCACTCAGCCCCAGCATTTT. This rearrangement joins TRBV27 to TRBJ1-5; no reliable D call. Between the trimmed V and J ends, which lost 5 bases and 6 bases, there was a span of 14 bases. Germline values: CDR1 MNHEY, CDR2 SMNVEV (reference sequence). The CDR3 has 14 residues.

This clone is termed medium-sized. V and J are TRBV27 and TRBJ2-7; 8 positions agree with TRBD1. The V gene's germline CDR1 is MNHEY and CDR2 SMNVEV (reference sequence). V lost 5 bases and J lost 7; bases outside the gene matches: 10. The CDR3 length is 14 residues. The CDR3 reads CASSPQGAYDEQYF. The CDR3 nucleotides are TGTGCCAGCAGTCCGCAGGGGGCTTATGATGAGCAGTACTTC.

This clone was counted a few times. This chain links TRBV19 with TRBJ1-1; D possibly corresponds to TRBD1 (5 bases). CDR1 is LNHDA and CDR2 is SQIVND in the germline V gene (reference sequence). The CDR3 runs 17 residues. Trimming pared 11 bases from V and 0 bases from J, leaving 25 bases between. Written as DNA, the CDR3 is TGTGCCGTGACCCGGGACCCTCACCGGCATTTGAACACTGAAGCTTTCTTT. Translating it yields CAVTRDPHRHLNTEAFF.

V gene TRBV6-6 combines with J gene TRBJ2-1; 9 bases match TRBD2. Germline CDR1 MNHNY, CDR2 SVGAGI (reference sequence). V lost 5 bases, J lost 0 bases, and 5 bases stayed unmatched. The CDR3 length is 16 residues. CDR3 nucleotides: TGTGCCAGCAGTACCCCACTAGCGGGCTCCTACAATGAGCAGTTCTTC. This codes for CASSTPLAGSYNEQFF.

The chain recombines TRBV4-2 with TRBJ1-2; no clear D. The germline V gene encodes CDR1 LGHNA and CDR2 YNFKEQ. The length of the CDR3 is 15 residues. V lost 4 bases and J 2 bases, leaving 14 bases between the germline ends. The CDR3 DNA reads as TGTGCCAGCAGCCCTGGAATACCGGGGAACTATGGCTACACCTTC. Its translation is CASSPGIPGNYGYTF.

This chain links TRBV12-2 with TRBJ1-1. TRBV12-2 is deemed a pseudogene. The CDR3 is 14 amino acids. CDR3 sequence (DNA): TGTGCAAGTCGCTTAGCTAGTAGAAGTACTGAAGCTTTCTTT. Its translation: CASRLASRSTEAFF.

V usage is TRBV10-3 and J usage is TRBJ2-5, with D perhaps matching TRBD2 (6 bases). The V end lost 2 bases, the J end lost 3 bases, and 10 bases lay between the germline ends. This CDR3 comprises 14 residues. The germline V gene encodes CDR1 ENHRY and CDR2 SYGVKD. In DNA form, the CDR3 reads TGTGCCATCAGTGAGCCGGGACTGGAAGAGACCCAGTACTTC. Amino acid sequence: CAISEPGLEETQYF.

In the case of this clone: The identical CDR3 is also encoded by other nucleotide sequences in the sample. This chain connects TRBV10-3 to TRBJ2-3; D not certain. There are 14 residues in the CDR3. V was trimmed by 0 bases and J by 6 bases, leaving 10 bases between them. The V gene's germline CDR1 is ENHRY and CDR2 SYGVKD. CDR3: CAISESSQADTQYF. CDR3 sequence (DNA): TGTGCCATCAGTGAGTCGAGTCAAGCGGATACGCAGTATTTT.

This clone showed up just a few times. CDR3 sequence (DNA): TGCGCCAGCTATCAAAGAGCGTTAGCCAAAAACATTCAGTACTTC. It yields the protein CASYQRALAKNIQYF. The chain carries TRBV10-1 and TRBJ2-4, with unresolved D. The V and J ends lost 8 bases and 0 bases respectively, with 14 bases between them. In germline, CDR1 is WNHNN, CDR2 SYGVQD (reference sequence). This CDR3 comprises 15 residues.

This chain connects TRBV6-1 to TRBJ2-4, with TRBD2 identical over 7 bases. This CDR3 has 13 residues. V was clipped by 6 bases and J by 10 bases; unmatched bases: 9. CDR1 MNHNS and CDR2 SASEGT come from the germline V gene. The CDR3 DNA follows: TGTGCCAGCAGCCCGAGGGAGGGGCTGATTCAGTACTTC. It yields the protein CASSPREGLIQYF.

The chain combines TRBV7-9 with TRBJ1-1; D may be TRBD1 (5 bases). The germline V gene encodes CDR1 SEHNR and CDR2 FQNEAQ (reference sequence). The V end was cut by 2 bases, the J end by 4 bases, with 14 bases between. The CDR3 loop spans 15 amino acids. As DNA, the CDR3 is TGTGCCAGCAGCTTATCTGTCAGGGTGAGCACTGAAGCTTTCTTT. It codes for CASSLSVRVSTEAFF.

The J gene is TRBJ2-3, the V gene TRBV7-2; D gene ambiguous. V dropped 2 bases and J dropped 0 bases, with 9 bases sitting between them. This CDR3 region has 15 residues. The V gene's germline CDR1 is SGHTA and CDR2 FQGNSA. The CDR3: CASSLLGPSTDTQYF. In nucleotides, the CDR3 is TGTGCCAGCAGCTTACTCGGACCTAGCACAGATACGCAGTATTTT.

This rearrangement joins TRBV13 to TRBJ2-7; 10 positions match TRBD1. Germline CDR1 reads PRHDT; CDR2 reads FYEKMQ (reference sequence). Unmatched junction bases numbered 6, after V lost 5 bases and J lost 2 bases. The CDR3 is 15 residues long. The CDR3 coding sequence is TGTGCCAGCAGCCCAGAGGGGACAGGGGCCTACGAGCAGTACTTC. Translated, it gives CASSPEGTGAYEQYF.

This rearrangement joins TRBV6-5 to TRBJ1-3; possibly TRBD1 for D (5 bases). This CDR3 has 15 residues. CDR1 MNHEY and CDR2 SVGAGI come from the germline V gene. The V and J ends lost 0 bases and 2 bases respectively, with 8 bases between them. The CDR3: CASSYSQGAGNTIYF. The DNA of the CDR3 is TGTGCCAGCAGTTACTCTCAAGGGGCTGGAAACACCATATATTTT.

The chain employs TRBV6-6 and TRBJ2-1, with 14 bases matching TRBD2. Trimming took 6 bases from V and 10 from J; bases not matched to a gene: 8. This CDR3 is built from 15 residues. Germline loops: CDR1 MNHNY, CDR2 SVGAGI (reference sequence). CDR3 DNA sequence: TGTGCCAGCAGCCATGGAGGGACTAGCGGGGGAGAGCAGTTCTTC. Amino acid sequence: CASSHGGTSGGEQFF.